The entry below gives a single T cell receptor (beta chain) sequence along with its context. No antigen is known for it. The source of the sample is a study of radiation and T cells in renal cell carcinoma. Here immunoSEQ multiplex PCR was the method, and the copy in TCRdb shows in-frame clones only, minus some. The sample gives roughly 150,000 clones, about nine tenths of which show up once; 13% is in the top ten. Germline loops: CDR1 SGHNT, CDR2 YYREEE (reference sequence). The CDR3 spans 13 residues. V lost 4 bases and J 6 bases, leaving 12 bases between the germline ends. The sample's time point: blood 2 weeks post-SBRT. The treatment denotes: 15 Gy SBRT to primary tumor, nephrectomy 4 weeks later. Radiation-treated patients gave blood at baseline, week 2 and week 4. Study-level findings and limits: Without pretreatment biopsies, baseline tumor clonotype presence was undetermined.

V gene TRBV5-4 combines with J gene TRBJ2-3; D possibly matches TRBD1 or TRBD2 (5 bases each). This specimen consisted of blood, obtained from a patient whose treatment included radiotherapy and nephrectomy. The sequence derives from a woman in her 50s with renal cell carcinoma. The DNA of the CDR3 is TGTGCCAGCAGCACGGACTGGGGGGATACGCAGTATTTT. It translates to CASSTDWGDTQYF. Full variable domain (missing parts from reference TRBV5-4 and TRBJ2-3): ETGVTQSPTHLIKTRGQQVTLRCSSQSGHNTVSWYQQALGQGPQFIFQYYREEENGRGNFPPRFSGLQFPNYSSELNVNALELDDSALYLCASSTDWGDTQYFGPGTRLTVL.